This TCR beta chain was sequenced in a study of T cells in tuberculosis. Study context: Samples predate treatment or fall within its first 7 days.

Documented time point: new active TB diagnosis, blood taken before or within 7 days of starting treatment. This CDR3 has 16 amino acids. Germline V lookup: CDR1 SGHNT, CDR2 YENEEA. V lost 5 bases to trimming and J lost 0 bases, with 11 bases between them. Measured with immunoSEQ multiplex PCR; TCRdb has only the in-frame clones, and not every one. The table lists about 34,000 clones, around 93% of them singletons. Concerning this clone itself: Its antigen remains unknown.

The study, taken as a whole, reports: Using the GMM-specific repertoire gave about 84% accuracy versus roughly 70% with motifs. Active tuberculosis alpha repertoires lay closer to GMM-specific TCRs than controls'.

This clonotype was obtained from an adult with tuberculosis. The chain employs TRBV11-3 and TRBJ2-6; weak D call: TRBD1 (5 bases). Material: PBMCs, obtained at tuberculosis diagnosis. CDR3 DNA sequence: TGTGCCAGCAGCAACTCAGGGCACTCTGGGGCCAACGTCCTGACTTTC. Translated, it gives CASSNSGHSGANVLTF.